This entry lists 14 T cell receptor beta chains sequenced from one sample in a study of identical twins. MiXCR was run by TCRdb on the 5' RACE reads, yielding one entry per CDR3 protein. The table lists fewer than 650,000 distinct CDR3 sequences, more than 9% of them singletons. Another study also made use of these data, one on yellow fever vaccine responses in identical twins.

Material: PBMCs. The source is a woman between 18 and 30 years old in good health.

This clonotype was counted many times. The junction shows a germline mismatch at one end, possibly a read error. The chain is built from TRBV12-3 or TRBV12-4 and TRBJ2-3; TRBD2 agrees at 7 bases. CDR3 length: 12 residues. As DNA, the CDR3 is TGTGCCAGCAGTATTTCATTCGGGACTACTCTTTTT. It yields the protein CASSISFGTTLF.

This clonotype was detected many times. This chain connects TRBV27 to TRBJ1-6, with a possible D match to TRBD1 (6 bases). This CDR3 spans 22 amino acids. Germline assignment: CDR1 MNHEY and CDR2 SMNVEV (reference sequence). V was pared by 4 bases and J by 1 base, with 29 bases between. The CDR3 spells CASSYLTPTITGSGSYNSPLHF. In nucleotides, the CDR3 is TGTGCCAGCAGTTACCTTACCCCGACAATAACAGGGAGCGGTTCCTATAATTCACCCCTCCACTTT.

This chain uses TRBV20-1 with TRBJ2-3, with TRBD2 matching over 7 bases. V dropped 2 bases and J dropped 2; count of bases not matched to a gene: 4. Germline CDR1 and CDR2: DFQATT and SNEGSKA (reference sequence). This CDR3 is 14 amino acids long. The CDR3 DNA is TGCAGTGCTAGAAGCGGGATCAACACAGATACGCAGTATTTT. Its protein product is CSARSGINTDTQYF.

This clonotype occurred many times. V is TRBV9 and J is TRBJ2-2, with TRBD2 matching 8 bases. J was trimmed by 0 bases and V by 6 bases; bases with no gene match: 7. The germline V gene has CDR1 SGDLS and CDR2 YYNGEE. This CDR3 has 16 residues. The CDR3 is CASTREGLANTGELFF. Written as DNA, the CDR3 is TGTGCCAGCACCAGGGAGGGACTAGCGAACACCGGGGAGCTGTTTTTT.

The genes are TRBV10-3 and TRBJ2-1; 9 nucleotides agree with TRBD1. This CDR3 has 14 residues. The germline V gene encodes CDR1 ENHRY and CDR2 SYGVKD. J was trimmed by 4 bases and V by 3 bases; bases with no gene match: 1. CDR3 sequence: CAISEQGAYNEQFF. DNA for the CDR3: TGTGCCATCAGTGAACAGGGGGCTTACAATGAGCAGTTCTTC.

This clonotype was picked up many times. The chain is built from TRBV20-1 and TRBJ2-3, with 7 positions matching TRBD2. Germline V gives CDR1 DFQATT, CDR2 SNEGSKA (reference sequence). The CDR3 runs to 13 residues. J was trimmed by 5 bases and V by 6 bases; bases with no gene match: 8. In nucleotides, the CDR3 is TGCAGTGCCATCCGGGAGGCCTTAGATACGCAGTATTTT. It translates to CSAIREALDTQYF.

The chain employs TRBV30 and TRBJ1-2; maybe TRBD1 (6 bases). Germline V lookup: CDR1 GTSNPN, CDR2 SVGIG (reference sequence). The germline V and J ends were trimmed by 1 base and 4 bases, with 22 bases remaining between them. The CDR3 spans 17 residues. In DNA, the CDR3 is TGTGCCTGGAGTGCCGTTCAATTAACAGGGAGAATCTATGGCTACACCTTC. It encodes CAWSAVQLTGRIYGYTF.

This clonotype turned up a few times. The V gene is TRBV5-1, the J gene TRBJ2-5, with D possibly being TRBD2 (5 bases). V was cut by 5 bases and J by 2 bases, with 16 bases left in between. The germline gives CDR1 SGHRS, CDR2 YFSETQ. The CDR3 consists of 15 residues. The CDR3 DNA reads as TGCGCCAGCAGTGGACCGGGGAAGGTACAAGAGACCCAGTACTTC. Protein: CASSGPGKVQETQYF.

This clonotype was counted only a few times. This sequence joins TRBV6-5 and TRBJ2-5; the D is unclear. Germline values: CDR1 MNHEY, CDR2 SVGAGI. The CDR3 covers 15 residues. Trimming took off 0 bases at V and 3 bases at J, with 11 bases between the two ends. This chain's CDR3 is CASSYSGRPEETQYF. CDR3 DNA sequence: TGTGCCAGCAGTTACTCAGGGCGACCCGAAGAGACCCAGTACTTC.

The V and J genes are TRBV29-1 and TRBJ2-5; either TRBD1 or TRBD2 may fit D (5 bases each). CDR1 SQVTM and CDR2 ANQGSEA come from the germline V gene. This CDR3 has 13 residues. V dropped 8 bases and J dropped 2 bases, with 15 bases sitting between them. CDR3 sequence reads: CSLSGAGQETQYF. The CDR3 nucleotides read TGCAGCTTATCCGGGGCAGGGCAAGAGACCCAGTACTTC.

This chain uses TRBV2 with TRBJ2-5; TRBD2 agrees at 9 bases. CDR3 size: 17 residues. V lost 7 bases, J lost 5 bases, and 17 bases stayed unmatched. From germline, CDR1 is SNHLY and CDR2 FYNNEI. CDR3 coding DNA: TGTGCCAGCACCATGGGACTAGCAGCTACCCTGGGGGAGACCCAGTACTTC. This codes for CASTMGLAATLGETQYF.

This clonotype was recorded many times. The chain recombines TRBV5-6 with TRBJ2-1; D may be TRBD1 (5 bases). Germline lookup yields CDR1 SGHDT and CDR2 YYEEEE. V lost 4 bases, J lost 0 bases, and 17 bases lay in between. The length of the CDR3 is 17 residues. The CDR3 sequence: CASSPEQDLGSYNEQFF. CDR3 nucleotides: TGTGCCAGCAGCCCTGAACAGGACCTTGGCTCCTACAATGAGCAGTTCTTC.

This clonotype was counted a few times. The V call is TRBV6-2 or TRBV6-3, the J call TRBJ2-5, with D possibly matching TRBD2 (5 bases). The CDR3 runs 15 residues. Trimming left V 4 bases short and J 1 base short, with 13 bases between. Germline V gene data show CDR1 as MNHEY and CDR2 as SVGEGT. The CDR3 protein is CASSSDFGTQETQYF. CDR3 bases: TGTGCCAGCAGTTCGGACTTCGGAACCCAAGAGACCCAGTACTTC.

This clonotype was seen ten or more times. The gene calls are TRBV5-8 and TRBJ2-7; D gene unclear. Looked up from germline, CDR1 is SGHTS and CDR2 is YDEGEE. Trimming stripped 0 bases from V and 1 base from J, with 11 bases between. The CDR3 is made up of 15 amino acids. The CDR3 DNA follows: TGTGCCAGCAGCTTGGTGTCTGGCGGATCCTACGAGCAGTACTTC. This encodes CASSLVSGGSYEQYF.